The 31 T cell receptor beta chains presented below share a single source sample, sequenced in a study of CD4 and CD8 cells across lung adenocarcinoma regions. MiXCR, run by TCRdb on the PCR reads, gives a single entry per CDR3 protein. Of about 12,000 distinct CDR3 sequences listed, roughly 43% were seen once; the top ten hold 20% to 30%. The sequencing input was CD8+ T cells from the margin of a lung tumor. These receptors were collected from a female donor with lung adenocarcinoma. The CD4 and CD8 labels of this study may be unreliable.

Regarding this clonotype: Germline and junction disagree at one end, which may indicate a read error. The V and J genes are TRBV25-1 and TRBJ2-2; maybe TRBD2 (5 bases). The tail of the sequence fits TRBJ2-3 better, so the J call may be wrong. Germline V gene data show CDR1 as MGHDK and CDR2 as SYGVNS. This CDR3 is 16 amino acids long. The CDR3 region is CAISAHQARSTGAQYF. In DNA, the CDR3 is TGTGCCATCAGTGCCCACCAGGCTAGGAGCACCGGGGCGCAGTATTTT.

The V gene is TRBV10-3, the J gene TRBJ1-4, with 7 bases lining up with TRBD1. CDR3 length: 13 amino acids. Germline loops: CDR1 ENHRY, CDR2 SYGVKD. The J segment lost 7 bases and the V segment lost 8 bases, leaving 7 bases of the junction unmatched. The CDR3 is CAIRRGNGEKLFF. The CDR3 DNA reads TGTGCCATCCGCAGGGGGAATGGTGAAAAACTGTTTTTT.

This clonotype was counted ten times or more. The chain joins TRBV10-3 to TRBJ2-1; the D call may be TRBD1 or TRBD2 (5 bases each). Germline V gives CDR1 ENHRY, CDR2 SYGVKD. The CDR3 is made up of 16 amino acids. Trimming cost V 5 bases and J 0 bases, with 14 bases left between them. The CDR3 DNA sequence: TGTGCCATCAGTCCGAACGGGGCCAGCTCCTACAATGAGCAGTTCTTC. As protein: CAISPNGASSYNEQFF.

This sequence joins TRBV6-5 and TRBJ2-1; TRBD1 matches 7 bases. This CDR3 comprises 17 residues. Germline CDR1 reads MNHEY; CDR2 reads SVGAGI. J gave up 5 bases and V 4 bases, and 14 bases lay outside the gene matches. In DNA form, the CDR3 reads TGTGCCAGCAGTTCCCCCCGCAGGGACAGAACTAACAATGAGCAGTTCTTC. It specifies CASSSPRRDRTNNEQFF.

Points on this clonotype: One base away lies a much larger clone, so this may be a sequencing read error. V usage is TRBV6-1 and J usage is TRBJ2-1; a weak D match, TRBD2 (5 bases). Trimming took 9 bases from V and 13 from J, leaving 19 bases between them. Germline-derived CDR1 and CDR2 are MNHNS and SASEGT. This CDR3 is built from 12 residues. CDR3 nucleotide sequence: TGTGCCAGTTCCCTAGCCAAAAACATTCAGTTCTTC. Amino acids: CASSLAKNIQFF.

This clonotype was recorded once. V usage is TRBV11-2 and J usage is TRBJ2-1, with D hard to call. Germline V lookup: CDR1 SGHAT, CDR2 FQNNGV. Trimming removed 0 bases from V and 7 bases from J, with 7 bases in between. The CDR3 extends over 13 amino acids. The CDR3 nucleotides read TGTGCCAGCAGCTTAGAAGGGTTGAATGAGCAGTTCTTC. Its protein product is CASSLEGLNEQFF.

V is TRBV5-1 and J is TRBJ2-1; D is uncertain. The CDR3 covers 13 residues. Per germline, CDR1 SGHRS and CDR2 YFSETQ. The V end lost 2 bases, the J end lost 5 bases, and 8 bases lay between the germline ends. The CDR3 region is CASSFDRNNEQFF. The CDR3 DNA follows: TGCGCCAGCAGCTTCGACCGAAACAATGAGCAGTTCTTC.

This clonotype was found a few times. The chain couples TRBV7-2 to TRBJ2-1; 9 positions match TRBD2. Germline CDR1 is SGHTA and CDR2 is FQGNSA. V dropped 8 bases and J dropped 3; count of bases not matched to a gene: 8. The CDR3 totals 15 residues. The DNA for the CDR3 is TGTGCCAGCTCCCGGGCGACTAGCGGCTACAATGAGCAGTTCTTC. Translated, it gives CASSRATSGYNEQFF.

This clonotype was picked up many times. The chain carries TRBV12-5 and TRBJ2-3, with 16 bases lining up with TRBD2. V lost 10 bases, J lost 5 bases, and 9 bases stayed unmatched. The CDR3 loop spans 16 amino acids. CDR1 and CDR2 (germline): LGHNT, FRNRAP. DNA of the CDR3: TGTGCTACCAGATGGGGACTAGCGGGGGGGAAAGATACGCAGTATTTT. It is translated as CATRWGLAGGKDTQYF.

The chain joins TRBV12-3 or TRBV12-4 to TRBJ2-5; 10 nucleotides line up with TRBD1. J was trimmed by 5 bases and V by 3 bases; bases with no gene match: 3. This CDR3 contains 14 residues. The CDR3 loop is CASSLTGGGETQYF. The CDR3 bases are TGTGCCAGCAGTTTGACAGGGGGCGGGGAGACCCAGTACTTC.

In this sample, this clonotype turned up a few times. The chain links TRBV7-6 to TRBJ1-1, with a tentative D call TRBD1 (5 bases). V dropped 4 bases and J dropped 0 bases, with 12 bases sitting between them. Germline V gene sequence: CDR1 SGHVS, CDR2 FNYEAQ. The CDR3 spans 15 residues. The CDR3 bases are TGTGCCAGCAGCTCGACAGACAGCATGAACACTGAAGCTTTCTTT. Translating it yields CASSSTDSMNTEAFF.

This clonotype was seen more than once but under ten times. The gene calls are TRBV7-2 and TRBJ1-5; no clear D. The CDR3 is made up of 15 amino acids. The V and J ends lost 2 bases and 6 bases respectively, with 14 bases between them. Germline values: CDR1 SGHTA, CDR2 FQGNSA. The CDR3 nucleotides are TGTGCCAGCAGCTTAACCGGGGTAGCAAGTCAGCCCCAGCATTTT. The encoded protein is CASSLTGVASQPQHF.

V and J are TRBV7-2 and TRBJ2-5; the D gene is possibly TRBD1 (6 bases). Germline values: CDR1 SGHTA, CDR2 FQGNSA. V was shortened by 6 bases and J by 1 base, with 18 bases between the two germline ends. CDR3 length: 16 amino acids. The CDR3 region is CASRGSGGGAQETQYF. The CDR3 DNA sequence: TGTGCCAGCAGGGGCTCTGGGGGCGGTGCCCAAGAGACCCAGTACTTC.

This clonotype was recorded many times. With a much larger clone just one base away, this may be a read error. The chain combines TRBV6-4 with TRBJ2-5; perhaps TRBD2 as D (7 bases). V was clipped by 4 bases and J by 11 bases, with 23 bases between them. Germline CDR1 reads MRHNA; CDR2 reads SNTAGT. This CDR3 region has 15 residues. CDR3 coding DNA: TGTGCCAGCAGTGTCGGCGGGGGCACCTACAATGAGCAGTACTTC. Amino acids: CASSVGGGTYNEQYF.

This clonotype qualifies as medium-sized. The CDR3 sequence is CASSLEEGQPQHF. The CDR3 DNA reads as TGTGCCAGCAGCTTAGAAGAGGGTCAGCCCCAGCATTTT. The V gene is TRBV7-6, the J gene TRBJ1-5; D gene unclear. Germline-derived CDR1 and CDR2 are SGHVS and FNYEAQ. Trimming pared 1 base from V and 6 bases from J, leaving 7 bases between. The CDR3 is made up of 13 amino acids.

V usage is TRBV12-3 or TRBV12-4 and J usage is TRBJ2-3, with a tentative D call TRBD2 (5 bases). Trimming took off 11 bases at V and 4 bases at J, with 16 bases between the two ends. The CDR3 length is 13 residues. The CDR3 DNA reads TGTGCCCGCATTAGCTCGGAGGCAGATACGCAGTATTTT. Amino acid sequence: CARISSEADTQYF.

The chain recombines TRBV7-3 with TRBJ2-2; D not certain. V lost 1 base to trimming and J lost 6 bases, with 3 bases between them. Germline CDR1 is SGHTA and CDR2 is FQGTGA. The CDR3 length is 12 residues. CDR3: CASSLIPGELFF. CDR3 bases: TGTGCCAGCAGCTTAATTCCCGGGGAGCTGTTTTTT. Together with reference TRBV7-3 and TRBJ2-2, the CDR3 gives the full variable domain: GAGVSQTPSNKVTEKGKYVELRCDPISGHTALYWYRQSLGQGPEFLIYFQGTGAADDSGLPNDRFFAVRPEGSVSTLKIQRTERGDSAVYLCASSLIPGELFFGEGSRLTVL.

Only one count was recorded for this clonotype. J is TRBJ2-4 and V is TRBV6-1, with 8 bases matching TRBD1. Germline V gene sequence: CDR1 MNHNS, CDR2 SASEGT. V lost 5 bases to trimming and J lost 13 bases; unmatched junction nucleotides: 19. The CDR3 length is 16 residues. The CDR3 loop reads CASSPGTGPATDMQYF. CDR3 sequence (DNA): TGTGCCAGCAGTCCCGGGACAGGTCCTGCCACAGATATGCAGTACTTC.

This clonotype has just a few counts. This rearrangement joins TRBV5-4 to TRBJ2-1; D unclear. Germline assignment: CDR1 SGHNT and CDR2 YYREEE (reference sequence). The CDR3 has 13 amino acids. Trimming left V 1 base short and J 7 bases short, with 9 bases between. Here the CDR3 DNA reads TGTGCCAGCAGCTTGCATCTATGGAATGAGCAGTTCTTC. It encodes CASSLHLWNEQFF.

The chain joins TRBV10-3 to TRBJ2-4; the D gene is possibly TRBD2 (7 bases). The germline gives CDR1 ENHRY, CDR2 SYGVKD. Between the trimmed V and J ends, which lost 11 bases and 13 bases, there was a span of 30 bases. This CDR3 is built from 15 residues. CDR3 sequence (DNA): TGTGCCGGGGGGGTCGGGGGCCCAGGCAAAGACACCCAGTACTTC. Translated: CAGGVGGPGKDTQYF.

The chain is built from TRBV19 and TRBJ1-2; D gene unclear. Germline V gives CDR1 LNHDA, CDR2 SQIVND (reference sequence). CDR3 size: 14 residues. The germline V and J ends were trimmed by 0 bases and 7 bases, with 12 bases remaining between them. The CDR3 nucleotides are TGTGCCAGTAGTATAGATTACCCCCTAAGTGGCTACACCTTC. Amino acids: CASSIDYPLSGYTF.

This rearrangement joins TRBV5-1 to TRBJ2-3; D unresolved. The CDR3 covers 15 residues. V lost 0 bases and J 1 base, leaving 9 bases between the germline ends. CDR1 SGHRS and CDR2 YFSETQ come from the germline V gene. In nucleotides, the CDR3 is TGCGCCAGCAGCTTGGGCATTGGGGGCACAGATACGCAGTATTTT. This codes for CASSLGIGGTDTQYF.

The V and J genes are TRBV5-6 and TRBJ2-1; D tentatively reads TRBD1 or TRBD2 (6 bases each). TRBJ2-5 matches the DNA end more closely, so the J call is doubtful. CDR1 is SGHDT and CDR2 is YYEEEE in the germline V gene. This CDR3 has 12 residues. CDR3 DNA sequence: TGTGCCAGCAGCCTCCCGGGGGCCCCCCAGTACTTC. This translates into CASSLPGAPQYF.

This clonotype was counted many times. The chain combines TRBV10-3 with TRBJ2-7, with 10 bases lining up with TRBD2. The J segment lost 8 bases and the V segment lost 3 bases, leaving 4 bases of the junction unmatched. This CDR3 has 13 amino acids. In germline, CDR1 is ENHRY, CDR2 SYGVKD. The CDR3 loop reads CAISEAGGGKQYF. In DNA, the CDR3 is TGTGCCATCAGTGAAGCGGGGGGGGGGAAGCAGTACTTC.

With regard to this clonotype: It is unclear where the CDR3 begins or ends on the DNA, so no DNA is shown, and the CDR3 is as TCRdb lists it. The chain is built from TRBV28 and TRBJ2-3; the D call TRBD1 from the table was never checked on the DNA. From germline, CDR1 is MDHEN and CDR2 SYDVKM. The CDR3 extends over 14 residues, inclusive of both ends. CDR3 in amino acids: CAGSWGQGTETQYF.

The rearrangement uses TRBV9 and TRBJ2-5; the match to TRBD2 covers 10 bases. Germline CDR1 SGDLS, CDR2 YYNGEE. The CDR3 covers 17 residues. The V segment lost 2 bases and the J segment 7 bases; nucleotides outside the gene matches: 14. The CDR3 DNA reads as TGTGCCAGCAGCGTGGGAACCGGGACTAGCGACCGCCGGACCCAGTACTTC. Its translation: CASSVGTGTSDRRTQYF.

This clonotype was found many times. The chain links TRBV6-1 to TRBJ1-3; no clear D gene. The CDR3 loop spans 14 amino acids. Looked up from germline, CDR1 is MNHNS and CDR2 is SASEGT. V shed 1 base and J shed 3 bases, with 7 bases lying between them. The CDR3 bases are TGTGCCAGCAGTGAAGAAAGGAGTGGAAACACCATATATTTT. This encodes CASSEERSGNTIYF.

This clonotype was detected a few times. The genes are TRBV6-1 and TRBJ1-5; 7 bases are a match to TRBD1. Germline CDR1 reads MNHNS; CDR2 reads SASEGT. The CDR3 has 13 amino acids. After removal of 6 bases from V and 5 bases from J, the junction contained 4 bases not matched to a gene. DNA for the CDR3: TGTGCCAGCAGGCTCCAGGGGGATCAGCCCCAGCATTTT. It codes for CASRLQGDQPQHF.

The chain employs TRBV3-1 and TRBJ2-1; the match to TRBD2 covers 11 bases. There are 14 residues in the CDR3. V trimming: 1 base; J trimming: 9 bases; junction bases outside the gene matches: 2. CDR1 and CDR2 from the germline V gene are LGHDT and YNNKEL (reference sequence). The CDR3, as DNA: TGTGCCAGCAGCCAAGTTCTAGCGGGGGGTGAGCAGTTCTTC. As protein: CASSQVLAGGEQFF.

This clonotype appeared a few times. The CDR3 nucleotides read TGTGCCAGCTCCGATCGGGTTGACTCTGGAAACACCATATATTTT. Its translation is CASSDRVDSGNTIYF. The genes are TRBV11-2 and TRBJ1-3; no reliable D call. The CDR3 has 15 residues. With 8 bases removed from V and 0 bases from J, the gap between germline ends came to 14 bases. Germline V gene sequence: CDR1 SGHAT, CDR2 FQNNGV.

The chain recombines TRBV6-5 with TRBJ1-5, with TRBD1 as a possible D gene (5 bases). Germline V lookup: CDR1 MNHEY, CDR2 SVGAGI. Trimming took off 4 bases at V and 4 bases at J, with 14 bases between the two ends. The CDR3 runs 15 residues. The CDR3: CASSLLSQGNQPQHF. CDR3 DNA: TGTGCCAGCAGTTTACTTTCCCAGGGTAATCAGCCCCAGCATTTT.